A selection of T cell receptor beta chains follows, all from one sample in a study of T cells in Graves' hyperthyroidism and ophthalmopathy. TCRdb passed the multiplex PCR reads through MiXCR, listing each CDR3 protein once. The profile shows more than 500,000 distinct CDR3 sequences, 16% of them singletons. Sequenced material: blood. The receptors derive from a woman aged 25-40 years with Graves' ophthalmopathy. Both conserved end residues are part of each CDR3. A D gene is named only where the DNA matches it firmly. Not all rows give a size; the values are once, few, many and, for expanded clones, a class.

d_gene: .; abundance: many; v_gene: TRBV20-1; j_gene: TRBJ2-7; CDR3nt: TGCAGTGCCCTAAACAGGGACCGATACGAGCAGTACTTC; CDR3aa: CSALNRDRYEQYF
d_gene: .; abundance: many; v_gene: TRBV2; j_gene: TRBJ2-3; CDR3nt: TGTGCCAGCAGTGAAGGGGTTTATGTTGAGTCGCAGTATTTT; CDR3aa: CASSEGVYVESQYF
d_gene: .; abundance: few; v_gene: TRBV6-1; j_gene: TRBJ2-3; CDR3nt: TGTGCCAGCAGTGTGGCAGGACAAACGCAGTATTTT; CDR3aa: CASSVAGQTQYF
d_gene: .; abundance: many; v_gene: TRBV18; j_gene: TRBJ2-5; CDR3nt: TGTGCCAGCTCACGATCCCCGGAGGGAGAGACCCAGTACTTC; CDR3aa: CASSRSPEGETQYF
d_gene: .; abundance: many; v_gene: TRBV6-1; j_gene: TRBJ1-4; CDR3nt: TGTGCCAGCAGTGAAGGACAGCGGTTACAGTCTGAAAAACTGTTTTTT; CDR3aa: CASSEGQRLQSEKLFF
d_gene: .; abundance: many; v_gene: TRBV6-2/TRBV6-3; j_gene: TRBJ1-1; CDR3nt: TGTGCCAGCAGTTTAGAGACGGTCTGGAACACTGAAGCTTTCTTT; CDR3aa: CASSLETVWNTEAFF
d_gene: TRBD2; abundance: few; v_gene: TRBV20-1; j_gene: TRBJ2-1; CDR3nt: TGCAGTTTTTTGTGGGAGGGCTACAATGAGCAGTTCTTC; CDR3aa: CSFLWEGYNEQFF
d_gene: TRBD1; abundance: .; v_gene: TRBV10-3; j_gene: TRBJ1-5; CDR3nt: TGTGCCATCAGTGAAGGACAGGGGGGTAGCAATCAGCCCCAGCATTTT; CDR3aa: CAISEGQGGSNQPQHF
d_gene: TRBD1; abundance: .; v_gene: TRBV29-1; j_gene: TRBJ2-3; CDR3nt: TGCAGCGTTGAACGACAGGGTAGTGATACGCAGTATTTT; CDR3aa: CSVERQGSDTQYF
d_gene: TRBD1; abundance: .; v_gene: TRBV7-9; j_gene: TRBJ2-1; CDR3nt: TGTGCCAGCAGCTCTCAACAGGGGGATGAGCAGTTCTTC; CDR3aa: CASSSQQGDEQFF
d_gene: .; abundance: many; v_gene: TRBV2; j_gene: TRBJ2-5; CDR3nt: TGTGCCAGCAGTGAATCAAGGGGGGAAACCCAGTACTTC; CDR3aa: CASSESRGETQYF
d_gene: TRBD2; abundance: many; v_gene: TRBV20-1; j_gene: TRBJ2-3; CDR3nt: TGCAGTGCCTATCACCCTCTAGCGGGACCACGGGGGAGCACAGATACGCAGTATTTT; CDR3aa: CSAYHPLAGPRGSTDTQYF
d_gene: .; abundance: few; v_gene: TRBV6-2/TRBV6-3; j_gene: TRBJ2-7; CDR3nt: TGTGCCAGCAATCCCACGGTTCTCCGCGAGCAGTACTTC; CDR3aa: CASNPTVLREQYF
d_gene: .; abundance: .; v_gene: TRBV6-2/TRBV6-3; j_gene: TRBJ2-7; CDR3nt: TGTGCCAGCACCCACGGCTGGGGTTACACTTGGAGCTACGAGCAGTACTTC; CDR3aa: CASTHGWGYTWSYEQYF
d_gene: TRBD2; abundance: many; v_gene: TRBV7-2; j_gene: TRBJ2-3; CDR3nt: TGTGCCAGCAGCTTAGCCCTAGCGGGGAGCACAGATACGCAGTATTTT; CDR3aa: CASSLALAGSTDTQYF
d_gene: .; abundance: many; v_gene: TRBV7-2; j_gene: TRBJ2-7; CDR3nt: TGTGCCAGCAGCTTAGGAAGTTTTCAGACTCGTGGAGGCGAGCAGTACTTC; CDR3aa: CASSLGSFQTRGGEQYF
d_gene: .; abundance: .; v_gene: TRBV5-4; j_gene: TRBJ1-4; CDR3nt: TGTGCCAGCAGCTTGTTTGGAGCTGGCGTAACTAATGAAAAACTGTTTTTT; CDR3aa: CASSLFGAGVTNEKLFF
d_gene: TRBD2; abundance: many; v_gene: TRBV6-2/TRBV6-3; j_gene: TRBJ2-7; CDR3nt: TGTGCCAGCAGCCAAATAGCGGGACCCTCCCCTTTAATCTACGAGCAGTACTTC; CDR3aa: CASSQIAGPSPLIYEQYF
d_gene: TRBD2; abundance: few; v_gene: TRBV9; j_gene: TRBJ2-1; CDR3nt: TGTGCCAGCAGCGTAGAGCTAGCGGGGGATGAGCAGTTCTTC; CDR3aa: CASSVELAGDEQFF
d_gene: TRBD1; abundance: many; v_gene: TRBV2; j_gene: TRBJ2-1; CDR3nt: TGTGCCAGCCGGGACAGCTCCTACAATGAGCAGTTCTTC; CDR3aa: CASRDSSYNEQFF
d_gene: .; abundance: many; v_gene: TRBV6-5; j_gene: TRBJ2-7; CDR3nt: TGTGCCAGCAGTTACTCGTGGAAAGGGTCCTACGAGCAGTACTTC; CDR3aa: CASSYSWKGSYEQYF
d_gene: .; abundance: many; v_gene: TRBV28; j_gene: TRBJ2-7; CDR3nt: TGTGCCAGCAGGGATACGCTCTACGAGCAGTACTTC; CDR3aa: CASRDTLYEQYF
d_gene: .; abundance: .; v_gene: TRBV15; j_gene: TRBJ1-2; CDR3nt: TGTGCCACCAGCAGTGAGGACACCGGTGGCTACACCTTC; CDR3aa: CATSSEDTGGYTF
d_gene: TRBD2; abundance: few; v_gene: TRBV27; j_gene: TRBJ2-3; CDR3nt: TGTGCCAGCAGTTTAAGCGGGAACATCTTACTTTACGATACGCAGTATTTT; CDR3aa: CASSLSGNILLYDTQYF
d_gene: TRBD1; abundance: many; v_gene: TRBV7-2; j_gene: TRBJ1-2; CDR3nt: TGTGCCAGCAGTTACCGGGACAGGGTTAAATCTATCTATGGCTACACCTTC; CDR3aa: CASSYRDRVKSIYGYTF
d_gene: .; abundance: many; v_gene: TRBV2; j_gene: TRBJ2-7; CDR3nt: TGTGCCAGCAGCCGCAGGTTCTCCTACGAGCAGTACTTC; CDR3aa: CASSRRFSYEQYF
d_gene: .; abundance: few; v_gene: TRBV20-1; j_gene: TRBJ2-7; CDR3nt: TGCAGTGCTAGAGATCTTGTTGGGGGGCGCGAGCAGTACTTC; CDR3aa: CSARDLVGGREQYF
d_gene: .; abundance: .; v_gene: TRBV28; j_gene: TRBJ1-5; CDR3nt: TGTGCCAGCAGTTTCATCCAGGGAGAGGCCCAGCATTTT; CDR3aa: CASSFIQGEAQHF
d_gene: .; abundance: .; v_gene: TRBV4-3; j_gene: TRBJ2-4; CDR3nt: TGCGCCAGCAGCCAAGAAGGTGGGGGGTTAGCCAAAAACATTCAGTACTTC; CDR3aa: CASSQEGGGLAKNIQYF
d_gene: .; abundance: many; v_gene: TRBV4-1; j_gene: TRBJ2-7; CDR3nt: TGCGCCAGCAGCCAAGTCAAGTCTCAGGACGAGCAGTACTTC; CDR3aa: CASSQVKSQDEQYF
d_gene: TRBD1; abundance: few; v_gene: TRBV7-2; j_gene: TRBJ1-2; CDR3nt: TGTGCCAGCAGCTCAGGACAGGGGGCTAACTATGGCTACACCTTC; CDR3aa: CASSSGQGANYGYTF
d_gene: TRBD2; abundance: .; v_gene: TRBV30; j_gene: TRBJ2-2; CDR3nt: TGTGCCTGGCAGACTAGCGGGAGGGCCTTTGAGACCGGGGAGCTGTTTTTT; CDR3aa: CAWQTSGRAFETGELFF
d_gene: .; abundance: .; v_gene: TRBV10-1; j_gene: TRBJ2-3; CDR3nt: TGCGCCAGCAGTGTTTACGGCCAAAATAAGGATACGCAGTATTTT; CDR3aa: CASSVYGQNKDTQYF
d_gene: TRBD1; abundance: few; v_gene: TRBV6-1; j_gene: TRBJ2-1; CDR3nt: TGTGCCAGCAGATACAGGACAGGGGGGCCGGATGAGCAGTTCTTC; CDR3aa: CASRYRTGGPDEQFF
d_gene: .; abundance: few; v_gene: TRBV3-1; j_gene: TRBJ1-2; CDR3nt: TGTGCCAGCAGCTTGAAACAGGGAGAGATCTATGGCTACACCTTC; CDR3aa: CASSLKQGEIYGYTF
d_gene: TRBD2; abundance: .; v_gene: TRBV20-1; j_gene: TRBJ2-2; CDR3nt: TGCAGTGCTAGAGACCTAATGAACCCCGGGAGCGGGGACGCCGGGGAGCTGTTTTTT; CDR3aa: CSARDLMNPGSGDAGELFF
d_gene: .; abundance: many; v_gene: TRBV6-1; j_gene: TRBJ2-1; CDR3nt: TGTGCCAGCTGCCCGGAGCAGTTCTTC; CDR3aa: CASCPEQFF
d_gene: TRBD2; abundance: many; v_gene: TRBV3-1; j_gene: TRBJ2-7; CDR3nt: TGTGCCAGCAGCCAAGTCGCTAGCGGGACCGAGCAGTACTTC; CDR3aa: CASSQVASGTEQYF
d_gene: TRBD2; abundance: many; v_gene: TRBV7-2; j_gene: TRBJ2-2; CDR3nt: TGTGCCAGCAGCTTAACATCGGGACTACGTAACACCGGGGAGCTGTTTTTT; CDR3aa: CASSLTSGLRNTGELFF
d_gene: .; abundance: .; v_gene: TRBV12-3/TRBV12-4; j_gene: TRBJ2-7; CDR3nt: TGTGCCAGCAGATCATCAATGGACTACGAGCAGTACTTC; CDR3aa: CASRSSMDYEQYF
d_gene: .; abundance: many; v_gene: TRBV7-8; j_gene: TRBJ1-2; CDR3nt: TGTGCCAGCAGCTTATTATCAGTTTCCTATGGCTACACCTTC; CDR3aa: CASSLLSVSYGYTF
d_gene: .; abundance: .; v_gene: TRBV30; j_gene: TRBJ2-5; CDR3nt: TGTGCCTGGAGTAAACGGGAGTTTCGAGAGACCCAGTACTTC; CDR3aa: CAWSKREFRETQYF
d_gene: .; abundance: .; v_gene: TRBV6-1; j_gene: TRBJ2-1; CDR3nt: TGTGCCAGCAGTTACGCGACTTCCGACAATGAGCAGTTCTTC; CDR3aa: CASSYATSDNEQFF
d_gene: TRBD1; abundance: .; v_gene: TRBV6-2/TRBV6-3; j_gene: TRBJ1-2; CDR3nt: TGTGCCAGCAGTTACTCGGGACAGGGGGCGAGGGACTATGGCTACACCTTC; CDR3aa: CASSYSGQGARDYGYTF
d_gene: .; abundance: .; v_gene: TRBV6-1; j_gene: TRBJ2-7; CDR3nt: TGTGCCAGCAGCCTACAGGATTCCTACGAGCAGTACTTC; CDR3aa: CASSLQDSYEQYF
d_gene: TRBD2; abundance: .; v_gene: TRBV4-3; j_gene: TRBJ2-7; CDR3nt: TGCGCCAGCAGTGAGTCCTCTTCGGGGAGGGACGAGCAGTACTTC; CDR3aa: CASSESSSGRDEQYF
d_gene: TRBD1; abundance: .; v_gene: TRBV12-3/TRBV12-4; j_gene: TRBJ2-5; CDR3nt: TGTGCCAGCAGTTTGGAGACAGGGGGCATGAATCAAGAGACCCAGTACTTC; CDR3aa: CASSLETGGMNQETQYF
d_gene: .; abundance: .; v_gene: TRBV19; j_gene: TRBJ1-5; CDR3nt: TGTGCCAGTAGTATTCAGGGTTTTGGCAATCAGCCCCAGCATTTT; CDR3aa: CASSIQGFGNQPQHF